These 23 T cell receptor beta chains were all obtained from the same sample, sequenced in a study of shared clonotypes between healthy human individuals. Only CD45RO-negative cells positively selected for CCR7 counted as naive CD8 cells, so terminally differentiated effector memory CD45RA+ cells were excluded. Measured with immunoSEQ multiplex PCR; TCRdb has only the in-frame clones, and not every one. The table lists approximately 2,000,000 clones, roughly 95% of them singletons. Sequencing was done on a sample of naive CD8+ T cells from PBMCs. The receptor set was obtained from a man aged 18 to 35 in good health. Some clones in this sample may be carry-over from other donors' samples.

The chain is built from TRBV27 and TRBJ2-3, with D hard to call. Germline-derived CDR1 and CDR2 are MNHEY and SMNVEV (reference sequence). The V end was cut by 4 bases, the J end by 1 base, with 6 bases between. CDR3 length: 13 amino acids. For the CDR3, the DNA is TGTGCCAGCAGTTACCCGGGCACAGATACGCAGTATTTT. It translates to CASSYPGTDTQYF.

This clone was seen a single time. This chain connects TRBV29-1 to TRBJ2-1; 7 nucleotides align to TRBD1. The germline V gene has CDR1 SQVTM and CDR2 ANQGSEA. The CDR3 totals 12 residues. The ends lost 3 bases at V and 10 bases at J; junction bases unmatched: 6. CDR3 loop: CSVDPQGEEQFF. The CDR3 DNA follows: TGCAGCGTTGATCCCCAGGGGGAGGAGCAGTTCTTC.

Turning to this clone: The same CDR3 arises from other DNA sequences in this sample as well. This chain joins TRBV27 and TRBJ2-7; no clear D. Per germline, CDR1 MNHEY and CDR2 SMNVEV (reference sequence). The CDR3 loop spans 13 amino acids. Between the trimmed V and J ends, which lost 2 bases and 3 bases, there was a span of 8 bases. Here the CDR3 reads CASSLAGSYEQYF. The CDR3 bases are TGTGCCAGCAGTTTAGCAGGTAGCTACGAGCAGTACTTC.

This rearrangement joins TRBV9 to TRBJ2-7; TRBD1 matches 7 bases. The CDR3 loop spans 12 amino acids. Germline loops: CDR1 SGDLS, CDR2 YYNGEE. With 3 bases clipped from V and 5 bases from J, the junction kept 2 bases outside the gene matches. CDR3 sequence reads: CASSGGGNEQYF. CDR3 DNA sequence: TGTGCCAGCAGCGGAGGGGGCAACGAGCAGTACTTC.

The chain carries TRBV5-1 and TRBJ2-1; TRBD2 agrees at 9 bases. The CDR3 is made up of 15 amino acids. Per germline, CDR1 SGHRS and CDR2 YFSETQ. The ends lost 5 bases at V and 8 bases at J; junction bases unmatched: 11. The CDR3 DNA reads as TGCGCCAGCAGTTGGTTAGCGGGAGTATACGATGAGCAGTTCTTC. Translation: CASSWLAGVYDEQFF.

The V and J genes are TRBV4-1 and TRBJ2-7; 7 positions agree with TRBD2. After removal of 3 bases from V and 2 bases from J, the junction contained 7 bases not matched to a gene. CDR3 length: 15 amino acids. The V gene's germline CDR1 is MGHRA and CDR2 YSYEKL. CDR3 amino acids: CASSQGGESAYEQYF. CDR3 DNA: TGCGCCAGCAGCCAGGGGGGGGAGTCGGCCTACGAGCAGTACTTC.

The J gene is TRBJ1-1, the V gene TRBV19, with 9 bases aligning to TRBD1. The CDR3 runs 15 residues. Germline loops: CDR1 LNHDA, CDR2 SQIVND (reference sequence). The J segment lost 3 bases and the V segment lost 7 bases, leaving 9 bases of the junction unmatched. The CDR3 loop is CASTLGTGRDTEAFF. CDR3 DNA sequence: TGTGCCAGTACCCTAGGGACAGGGAGAGACACTGAAGCTTTCTTT.

J is TRBJ2-7 and V is TRBV28; TRBD2 aligns across 7 bases. Unmatched junction bases numbered 10, after V lost 6 bases and J lost 2 bases. This CDR3 is 15 amino acids long. Germline CDR1 is MDHEN and CDR2 is SYDVKM. CDR3 in amino acids: CASSQMWEGTYEQYF. CDR3 nucleotide sequence: TGTGCCAGCAGCCAAATGTGGGAGGGTACCTACGAGCAGTACTTC.

This chain connects TRBV19 to TRBJ2-7; 7 nucleotides agree with TRBD1. From germline, CDR1 is LNHDA and CDR2 SQIVND (reference sequence). The CDR3 is 12 amino acids. Trimming cost V 3 bases and J 5 bases; bases outside gene matches: 1. CDR3 DNA: TGTGCCAGTAGTATGACAGGGAACGAGCAGTACTTC. Translation: CASSMTGNEQYF.

The gene calls are TRBV7-9 and TRBJ2-1; TRBD2 agrees at 10 bases. Trimming cost V 2 bases and J 5 bases; bases outside gene matches: 9. This CDR3 region has 17 residues. Germline-derived CDR1 and CDR2 are SEHNR and FQNEAQ (reference sequence). The chain's CDR3 is CASSLFSGRAINNEQFF. CDR3 sequence (DNA): TGTGCCAGCAGCTTATTCAGCGGGAGGGCTATCAACAATGAGCAGTTCTTC.

This chain uses TRBV30 with TRBJ2-2, with TRBD1 matching over 8 bases. Germline CDR1 is GTSNPN and CDR2 is SVGIG (reference sequence). Trimming cost V 3 bases and J 2 bases; bases outside gene matches: 8. CDR3 length equals 16 residues. CDR3 nucleotide sequence: TGTGCCTGGAGGAGCAGGGACAGGACCAACACCGGGGAGCTGTTTTTT. Residues: CAWRSRDRTNTGELFF. Combining the CDR3 with reference TRBV30 and TRBJ2-2 gives the whole variable domain SQTIHQWPATLVQPVGSPLSLECTVEGTSNPNLYWYRQAAGRGLQLLFYSVGIGQISSEVPQNLSASRPQDRQFILSSKKLLLSDSGFYLCAWRSRDRTNTGELFFGEGSRLTVL.

This chain joins TRBV7-9 and TRBJ1-1, with unresolved D. V lost 1 base and J 6 bases, leaving 9 bases between the germline ends. Germline CDR1 is SEHNR and CDR2 is FQNEAQ (reference sequence). The CDR3 has 13 amino acids. The CDR3 bases are TGTGCCAGCAGCTTAGTCGTAGGTGCTGAAGCTTTCTTT. The encoded protein is CASSLVVGAEAFF.

J is TRBJ2-1 and V is TRBV9; 15 bases map to TRBD2. Losses at the gene ends were 0 bases for V and 9 bases for J; bases not matched to a gene: 1. The CDR3 extends over 15 amino acids. Germline V gene data show CDR1 as SGDLS and CDR2 as YYNGEE. The CDR3 bases are TGTGCCAGCAGCGTAGGGACTAGCGGGAGGGGTGAGCAGTTCTTC. It codes for CASSVGTSGRGEQFF.

The rearrangement uses TRBV10-1 and TRBJ2-2; 7 positions match TRBD2. In germline, CDR1 is WNHNN, CDR2 SYGVQD (reference sequence). This CDR3 spans 16 amino acids. V shed 1 base and J 4 bases; nucleotides not matched to a gene: 6. Here the CDR3 reads CASSEWAGRSTGELFF. For the CDR3, the DNA is TGCGCCAGCAGTGAGTGGGCCGGGAGGTCCACCGGGGAGCTGTTTTTT.

In DNA form, the CDR3 reads TGTGCCAGCAGCATGGGACAGGAGCTAGCGGGAGGAGGGTACACCGGGGAGCTGTTTTTT. Protein sequence: CASSMGQELAGGGYTGELFF. The rearrangement uses TRBV5-8 and TRBJ2-2; 11 nucleotides match TRBD2. Germline CDR1 is SGHTS and CDR2 is YDEGEE. V lost 4 bases and J lost 3; bases outside the gene matches: 17. The CDR3 length is 20 residues.

Details on this clone: Within the sample, other DNA sequences also encode this same CDR3. This sequence joins TRBV27 and TRBJ2-1; D ambiguous. The CDR3 runs to 14 residues. V dropped 8 bases and J dropped 0 bases, with 11 bases sitting between them. Germline V gene lookup returns CDR1 MNHEY and CDR2 SMNVEV (reference sequence). The CDR3 here is CASSSSISYNEQFF. CDR3 nucleotides: TGTGCCAGCTCCAGTTCCATCTCCTACAATGAGCAGTTCTTC.

The J gene is TRBJ2-1, the V gene TRBV28, with 11 bases fitting TRBD2. The J segment lost 1 base and the V segment lost 6 bases, leaving 5 bases of the junction unmatched. Looked up from germline, CDR1 is MDHEN and CDR2 is SYDVKM. This CDR3 spans 16 amino acids. The CDR3 DNA is TGTGCCAGCAGCCCGGGACTAGCGGTATCCTACAATGAGCAGTTCTTC. Translating it yields CASSPGLAVSYNEQFF.

In this sample, this clone turned up a few times. Other DNA sequences in the same sample also yield this CDR3. The chain has TRBV7-9 and TRBJ1-2, with TRBD1 as a possible D gene (5 bases). Germline values: CDR1 SEHNR, CDR2 FQNEAQ (reference sequence). The CDR3 is 13 amino acids. The V and J ends lost 3 bases and 4 bases respectively, with 9 bases between them. CDR3 sequence: CASSLGTAYGYTF. CDR3 bases: TGTGCCAGCAGCTTGGGGACGGCCTATGGCTACACCTTC. Full variable domain (remainder filled in from reference TRBV7-9 and TRBJ1-2): DTGVSQNPRHKITKRGQNVTFRCDPISEHNRLYWYRQTLGQGPEFLTYFQNEAQLEKSRLLSDRFSAERPKGSFSTLEIQRTEQGDSAMYLCASSLGTAYGYTFGSGTRLTVV.

This clone was counted a single time. The chain links TRBV10-3 to TRBJ2-7, with 7 bases identical to TRBD1. J was trimmed by 0 bases and V by 2 bases; bases with no gene match: 4. Germline lookup yields CDR1 ENHRY and CDR2 SYGVKD. The CDR3 length is 15 residues. The CDR3 protein is CAISETGTDSYEQYF. In DNA, the CDR3 is TGTGCCATCAGTGAGACCGGGACAGACTCCTACGAGCAGTACTTC.

This CDR3 reads CASSPSGQPYNEQFF. For the CDR3, the DNA is TGTGCCAGCAGTCCTAGTGGACAGCCGTACAATGAGCAGTTCTTC. The gene calls are TRBV6-5 and TRBJ2-1, with D perhaps TRBD1 (6 bases). This CDR3 contains 15 residues. Looked up from germline, CDR1 is MNHEY and CDR2 is SVGAGI. V lost 5 bases and J lost 4, with 15 bases in between.

This chain uses TRBV5-4 with TRBJ2-7; TRBD2 might be the D (5 bases). Germline assignment: CDR1 SGHNT and CDR2 YYREEE (reference sequence). Between the trimmed V and J ends, which lost 2 bases and 7 bases, there was a span of 16 bases. The CDR3 is made up of 14 amino acids. CDR3 sequence (DNA): TGTGCCAGCAGCTTAGGGCAGGCCACGGGGGAGCAGTACTTC. Translated: CASSLGQATGEQYF. Based on the CDR3 plus reference TRBV5-4 and TRBJ2-7, the full variable domain is ETGVTQSPTHLIKTRGQQVTLRCSSQSGHNTVSWYQQALGQGPQFIFQYYREEENGRGNFPPRFSGLQFPNYSSELNVNALELDDSALYLCASSLGQATGEQYFGPGTRLTVT.

The chain couples TRBV7-9 to TRBJ2-1; D might be TRBD2 (5 bases). Germline CDR1 and CDR2: SEHNR and FQNEAQ (reference sequence). The CDR3 totals 12 residues. The germline V and J ends were trimmed by 3 bases and 10 bases, with 10 bases remaining between them. Here the CDR3 reads CASSFFREEQFF. CDR3 DNA sequence: TGTGCCAGCAGCTTTTTTCGGGAAGAGCAGTTCTTC.

CDR3 bases: TGTGCCAGCAGCTTCACCAGCGGGAAGGGGGATGAGCAGTTCTTC. Its translation: CASSFTSGKGDEQFF. This chain connects TRBV7-3 to TRBJ2-1; D may be TRBD2 (7 bases). Trimming shortened V by 3 bases and J by 8 bases, and 17 bases separated the two germline ends. The CDR3 has 15 amino acids. The germline V gene has CDR1 SGHTA and CDR2 FQGTGA. Looking up the rest from reference TRBV7-3 and TRBJ2-1 gives the full variable domain: GAGVSQTPSNKVTEKGKYVELRCDPISGHTALYWYRQSLGQGPEFLIYFQGTGAADDSGLPNDRFFAVRPEGSVSTLKIQRTERGDSAVYLCASSFTSGKGDEQFFGPGTRLTVL.